This T cell receptor (beta chain) is from a study of Ad26.COV2.S vaccination and SARS-CoV-2 variants. Overall study context: Donor got 5x10^10 or 1x10^11 viral particles of Ad26.COV2.S. The study's findings and limits: After vaccination, reports described spike-specific CD8+ and CD4+ T cell responses as showing substantial breadth. Possible underestimation of total T cell responses by the TCR breadth and depth analyses was noted.

Of note for this clone: Antigen specificity is unknown.

The length of the CDR3 is 13 residues. With 8 bases removed from V and 1 base from J, the gap between germline ends came to 6 bases. Germline V gene sequence: CDR1 SEHNR, CDR2 FQNEAQ (reference sequence). TCRdb's table, derived via immunoSEQ multiplex PCR, lists solely in-frame clones and lacks some. Of almost 400,000 clones in the sample, approximately 90% were seen once. The treatment: roughly 19 received Ad26.COV2.S at low or high dose, single or two shots; about 5 received placebo; per-sample allocation not given. Sample collection was performed on day 63 after the first vaccine or placebo injection.

This chain connects TRBV7-9 to TRBJ2-6; the D gene could be TRBD1 or TRBD2 (5 bases each). The clonotype originates from a person between 18 and 60 years old who received the Ad26.COV2.S COVID-19 vaccine or a placebo. The sequenced sample was peripheral blood, obtained in a trial of Ad26.COV2.S vaccine versus placebo. The CDR3 reads CASGGSGANVLTF. CDR3 sequence (DNA): TGTGCCAGCGGGGGTTCTGGGGCCAACGTCCTGACTTTC.